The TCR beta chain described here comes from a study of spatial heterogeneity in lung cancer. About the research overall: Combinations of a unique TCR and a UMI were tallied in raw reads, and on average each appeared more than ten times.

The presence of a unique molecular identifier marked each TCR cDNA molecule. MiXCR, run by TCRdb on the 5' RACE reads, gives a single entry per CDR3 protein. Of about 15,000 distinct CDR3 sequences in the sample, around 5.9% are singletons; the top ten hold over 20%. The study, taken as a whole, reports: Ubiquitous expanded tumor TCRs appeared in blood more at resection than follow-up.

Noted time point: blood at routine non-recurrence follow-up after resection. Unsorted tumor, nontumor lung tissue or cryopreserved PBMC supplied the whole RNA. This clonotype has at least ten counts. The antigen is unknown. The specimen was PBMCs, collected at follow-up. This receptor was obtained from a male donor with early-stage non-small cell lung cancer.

The DNA of the CDR3 is TGTGCCAGCTCACCTGCTAGCGCCTCCATCGTCGAGACCCAGTACTTC. Residues: CASSPASASIVETQYF. The chain combines TRBV18 with TRBJ2-5, with D perhaps TRBD2 (6 bases). Germline V gene data show CDR1 as KGHSH and CDR2 as LQKENI. CDR3 size: 16 residues. Trimming took off 3 bases at V and 5 bases at J, with 19 bases between the two ends.